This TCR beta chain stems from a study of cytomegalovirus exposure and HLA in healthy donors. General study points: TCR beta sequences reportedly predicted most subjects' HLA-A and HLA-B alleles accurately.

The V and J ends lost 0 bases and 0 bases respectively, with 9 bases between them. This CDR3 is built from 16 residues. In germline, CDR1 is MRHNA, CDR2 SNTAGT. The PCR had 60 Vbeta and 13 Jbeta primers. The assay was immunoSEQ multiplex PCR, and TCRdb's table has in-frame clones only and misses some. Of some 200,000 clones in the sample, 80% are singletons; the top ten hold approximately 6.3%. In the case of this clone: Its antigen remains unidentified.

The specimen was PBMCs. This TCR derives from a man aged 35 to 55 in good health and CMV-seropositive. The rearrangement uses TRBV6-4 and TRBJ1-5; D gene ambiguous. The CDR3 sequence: CASSDSRAASNQPQHF. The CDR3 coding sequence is TGTGCCAGCAGTGACTCGAGAGCGGCTAGCAATCAGCCCCAGCATTTT.